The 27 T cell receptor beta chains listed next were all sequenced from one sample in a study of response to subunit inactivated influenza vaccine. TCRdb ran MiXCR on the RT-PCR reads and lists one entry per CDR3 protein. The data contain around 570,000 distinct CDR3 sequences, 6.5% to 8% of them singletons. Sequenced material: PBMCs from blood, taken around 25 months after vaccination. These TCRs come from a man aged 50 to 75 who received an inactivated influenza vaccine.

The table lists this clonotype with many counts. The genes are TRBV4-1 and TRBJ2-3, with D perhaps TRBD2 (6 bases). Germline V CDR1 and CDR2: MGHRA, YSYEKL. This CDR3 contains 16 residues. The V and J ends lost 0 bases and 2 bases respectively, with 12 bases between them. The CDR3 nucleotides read TGCGCCAGCAGCCAAGATCGCGGGGAAGTCACAGATACGCAGTATTTT. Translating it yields CASSQDRGEVTDTQYF.

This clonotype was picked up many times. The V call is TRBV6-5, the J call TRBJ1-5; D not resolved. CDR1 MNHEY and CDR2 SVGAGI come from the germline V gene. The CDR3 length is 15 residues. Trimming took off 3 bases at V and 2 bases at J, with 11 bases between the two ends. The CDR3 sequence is CASSYGGVGNQPQHF. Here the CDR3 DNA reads TGTGCCAGCAGTTATGGAGGAGTTGGCAATCAGCCCCAGCATTTT.

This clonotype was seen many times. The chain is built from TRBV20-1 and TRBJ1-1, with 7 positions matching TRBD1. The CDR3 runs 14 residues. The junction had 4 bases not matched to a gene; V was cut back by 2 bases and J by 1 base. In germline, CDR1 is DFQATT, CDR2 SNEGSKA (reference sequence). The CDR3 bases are TGCAGTGCTAGAATCGGGACAGCGAACACTGAAGCTTTCTTT. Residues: CSARIGTANTEAFF.

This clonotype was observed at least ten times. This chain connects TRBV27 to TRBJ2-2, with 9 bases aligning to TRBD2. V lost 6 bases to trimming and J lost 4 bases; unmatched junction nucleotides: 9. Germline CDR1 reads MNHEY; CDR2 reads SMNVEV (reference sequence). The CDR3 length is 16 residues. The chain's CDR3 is CASRGGGLAFTGELFF. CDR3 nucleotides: TGTGCCAGCAGGGGAGGGGGACTAGCTTTCACCGGGGAGCTGTTTTTT.

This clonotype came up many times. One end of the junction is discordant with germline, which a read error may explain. CDR3 in amino acids: CAGSLDSGGRVTDTQYF. CDR3 nucleotide sequence: TGTGCCGGCAGCTTAGATTCGGGCGGGAGAGTCACAGATACGCAGTATTTT. The V call is TRBV11-1, the J call TRBJ2-3, with TRBD2 matching 7 bases. CDR3 size: 17 residues. The germline gives CDR1 SGHAT, CDR2 FQDESV (reference sequence).

Written as DNA, the CDR3 is TGTGCCAGCAGTTACTCGACAGTGATTGAAAAACTGTTTTTT. Its protein product is CASSYSTVIEKLFF. V is TRBV6-2 or TRBV6-3 and J is TRBJ1-4; D perhaps matches TRBD1 (5 bases). The CDR3 is made up of 14 amino acids. V lost 0 bases and J 7 bases, leaving 9 bases between the germline ends. Per germline, CDR1 MNHEY and CDR2 SVGEGT.

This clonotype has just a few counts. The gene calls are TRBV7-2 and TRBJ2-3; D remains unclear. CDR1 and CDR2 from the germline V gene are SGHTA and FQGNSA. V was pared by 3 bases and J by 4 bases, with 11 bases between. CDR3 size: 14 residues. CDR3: CASSLVVSSDTQYF. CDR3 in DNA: TGTGCCAGCAGCTTGGTCGTCAGCTCAGATACGCAGTATTTT.

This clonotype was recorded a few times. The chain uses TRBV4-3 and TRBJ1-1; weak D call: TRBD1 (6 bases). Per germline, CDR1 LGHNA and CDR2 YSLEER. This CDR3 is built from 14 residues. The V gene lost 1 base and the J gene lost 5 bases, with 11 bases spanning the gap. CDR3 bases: TGCGCCAGCAGCCAAGTCAACAGGGTAACTGAAGCTTTCTTT. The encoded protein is CASSQVNRVTEAFF.

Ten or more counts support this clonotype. The chain's CDR3 is CSASGTSGGDTDTQYF. The CDR3 region has the DNA TGCAGTGCAAGCGGGACTAGCGGGGGGGACACAGATACGCAGTATTTT. The rearrangement joins TRBV20-1 to TRBJ2-3; TRBD2 matches 16 bases. The CDR3 extends over 16 amino acids. Germline lookup yields CDR1 DFQATT and CDR2 SNEGSKA (reference sequence). V shed 6 bases and J 2 bases; nucleotides not matched to a gene: 5.

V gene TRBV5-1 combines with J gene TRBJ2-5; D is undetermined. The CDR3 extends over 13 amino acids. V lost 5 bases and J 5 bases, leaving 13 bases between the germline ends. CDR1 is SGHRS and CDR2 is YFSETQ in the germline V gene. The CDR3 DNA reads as TGCGCCAGCAGATGGGAACCTTCGGAGACCCAGTACTTC. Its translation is CASRWEPSETQYF.

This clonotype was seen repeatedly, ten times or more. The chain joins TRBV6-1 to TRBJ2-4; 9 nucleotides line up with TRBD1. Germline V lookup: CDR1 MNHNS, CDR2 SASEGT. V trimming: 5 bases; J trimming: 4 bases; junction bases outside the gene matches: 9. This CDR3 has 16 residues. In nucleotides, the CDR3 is TGTGCCAGCAGTCCTGAGGTGGGGACAGGGAAAAACATTCAGTACTTC. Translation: CASSPEVGTGKNIQYF.

The CDR3 protein is CASSRFGGGTEAFF. Here the CDR3 DNA reads TGTGCCAGCAGCCGGTTTGGGGGTGGCACTGAAGCTTTCTTT. This sequence joins TRBV3-1 and TRBJ1-1; tentative D call: TRBD1 (5 bases). CDR1 LGHDT and CDR2 YNNKEL come from the germline V gene (reference sequence). The CDR3 totals 14 residues. V lost 4 bases to trimming and J lost 4 bases, with 13 bases between them.

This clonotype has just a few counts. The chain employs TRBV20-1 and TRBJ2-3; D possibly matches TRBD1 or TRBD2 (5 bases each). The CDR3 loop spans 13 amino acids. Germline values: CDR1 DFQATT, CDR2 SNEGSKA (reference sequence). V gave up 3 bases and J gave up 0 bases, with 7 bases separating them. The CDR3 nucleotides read TGCAGTGCTAGGGGGGATAGCACAGATACGCAGTATTTT. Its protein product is CSARGDSTDTQYF.

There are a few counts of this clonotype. The CDR3 loop is CASSIGTGGKAYEQYF. CDR3 nucleotide sequence: TGTGCCAGTAGTATAGGTACAGGGGGAAAGGCCTACGAGCAGTACTTC. The chain combines TRBV19 with TRBJ2-7; 8 nucleotides match TRBD1. The CDR3 loop spans 16 amino acids. CDR1 and CDR2 from the germline V gene are LNHDA and SQIVND (reference sequence). With 1 base clipped from V and 2 bases from J, the junction kept 7 bases outside the gene matches.

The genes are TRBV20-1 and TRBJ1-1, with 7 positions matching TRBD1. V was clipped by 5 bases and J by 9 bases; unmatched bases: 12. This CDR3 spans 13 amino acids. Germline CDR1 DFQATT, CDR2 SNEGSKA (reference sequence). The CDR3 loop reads CSAPQELQGQAFF. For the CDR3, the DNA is TGCAGTGCTCCCCAGGAATTACAGGGGCAAGCTTTCTTT.

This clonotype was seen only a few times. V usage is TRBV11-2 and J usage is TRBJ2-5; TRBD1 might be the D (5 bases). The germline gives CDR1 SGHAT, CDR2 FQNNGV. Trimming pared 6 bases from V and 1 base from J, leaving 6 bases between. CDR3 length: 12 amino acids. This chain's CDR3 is CASRGAQETQYF. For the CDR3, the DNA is TGTGCCAGCAGAGGGGCCCAAGAGACCCAGTACTTC.

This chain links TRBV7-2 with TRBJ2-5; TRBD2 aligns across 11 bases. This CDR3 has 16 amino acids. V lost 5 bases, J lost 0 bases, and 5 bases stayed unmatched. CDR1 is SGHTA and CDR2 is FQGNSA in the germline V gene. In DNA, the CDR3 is TGTGCCAGCAGCCAGGGGACTAGCGGATACCAAGAGACCCAGTACTTC. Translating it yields CASSQGTSGYQETQYF.

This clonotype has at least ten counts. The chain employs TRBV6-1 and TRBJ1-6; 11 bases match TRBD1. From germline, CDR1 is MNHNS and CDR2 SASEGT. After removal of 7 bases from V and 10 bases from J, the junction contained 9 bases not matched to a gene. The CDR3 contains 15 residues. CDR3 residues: CASTLGDRGYSPLHF. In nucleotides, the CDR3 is TGTGCCAGCACCTTGGGGGACAGGGGGTACTCACCCCTCCACTTT.

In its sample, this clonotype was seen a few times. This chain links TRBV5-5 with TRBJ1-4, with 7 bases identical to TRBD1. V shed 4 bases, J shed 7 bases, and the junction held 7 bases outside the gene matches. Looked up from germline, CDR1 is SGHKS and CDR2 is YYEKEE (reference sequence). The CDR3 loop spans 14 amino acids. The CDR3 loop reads CASSLQGIGEKLFF. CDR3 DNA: TGTGCCAGCAGCCTACAGGGGATTGGTGAAAAACTGTTTTTT. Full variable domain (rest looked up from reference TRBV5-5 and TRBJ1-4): DAGVTQSPTHLIKTRGQQVTLRCSPISGHKSVSWYQQVLGQGPQFIFQYYEKEERGRGNFPDRFSARQFPNYSSELNVNALLLGDSALYLCASSLQGIGEKLFFGSGTQLSVL.

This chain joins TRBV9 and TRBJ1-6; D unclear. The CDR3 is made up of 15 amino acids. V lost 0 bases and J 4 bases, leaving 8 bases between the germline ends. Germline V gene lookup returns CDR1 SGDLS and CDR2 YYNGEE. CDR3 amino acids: CASSVGSNYNSPLHF. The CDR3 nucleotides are TGTGCCAGCAGCGTAGGCTCAAATTATAATTCACCCCTCCACTTT.

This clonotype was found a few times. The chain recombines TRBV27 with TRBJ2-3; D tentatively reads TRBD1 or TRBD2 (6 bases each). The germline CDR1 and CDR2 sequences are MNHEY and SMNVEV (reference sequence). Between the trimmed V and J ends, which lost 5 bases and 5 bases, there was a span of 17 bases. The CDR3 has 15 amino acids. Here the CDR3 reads CASSPVGGAIDTQYF. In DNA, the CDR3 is TGTGCCAGCAGTCCCGTGGGGGGCGCGATAGATACGCAGTATTTT.

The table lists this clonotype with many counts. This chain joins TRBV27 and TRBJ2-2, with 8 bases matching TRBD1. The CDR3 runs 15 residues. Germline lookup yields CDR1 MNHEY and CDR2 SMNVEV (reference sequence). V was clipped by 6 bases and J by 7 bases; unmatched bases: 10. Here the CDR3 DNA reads TGTGCCAGCAGCCCGGACAGGGTATTGGTCGGGGAGCTGTTTTTT. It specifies CASSPDRVLVGELFF.

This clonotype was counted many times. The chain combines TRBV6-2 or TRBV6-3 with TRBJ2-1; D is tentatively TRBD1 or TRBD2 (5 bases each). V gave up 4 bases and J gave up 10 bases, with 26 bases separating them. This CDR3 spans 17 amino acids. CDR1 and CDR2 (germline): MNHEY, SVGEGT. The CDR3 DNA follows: TGTGCCAGCAGTTTACCCCCGCCCGGGACGGTTCGTCGCGAGCAGTTCTTC. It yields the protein CASSLPPPGTVRREQFF.

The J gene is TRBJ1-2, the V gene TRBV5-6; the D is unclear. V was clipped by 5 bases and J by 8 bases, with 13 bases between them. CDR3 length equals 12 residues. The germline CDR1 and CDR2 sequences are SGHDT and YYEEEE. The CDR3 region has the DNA TGTGCCAGCAGTTTTACGGTGGGGGGCTACACCTTC. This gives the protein CASSFTVGGYTF.

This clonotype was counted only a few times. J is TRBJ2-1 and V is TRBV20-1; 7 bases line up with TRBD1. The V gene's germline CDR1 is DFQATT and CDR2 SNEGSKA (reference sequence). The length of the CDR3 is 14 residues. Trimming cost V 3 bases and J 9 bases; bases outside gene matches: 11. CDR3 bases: TGCAGTGCTAGGCGGAACAGGGGTGTAGGTGAGCAGTTCTTC. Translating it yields CSARRNRGVGEQFF.

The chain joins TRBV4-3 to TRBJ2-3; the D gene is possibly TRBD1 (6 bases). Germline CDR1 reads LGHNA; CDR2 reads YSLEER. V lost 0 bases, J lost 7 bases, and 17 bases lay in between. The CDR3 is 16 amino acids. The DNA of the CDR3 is TGCGCCAGCAGCCAAGATGTAGCGAGGGGGATGTATACGCAGTATTTT. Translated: CASSQDVARGMYTQYF.

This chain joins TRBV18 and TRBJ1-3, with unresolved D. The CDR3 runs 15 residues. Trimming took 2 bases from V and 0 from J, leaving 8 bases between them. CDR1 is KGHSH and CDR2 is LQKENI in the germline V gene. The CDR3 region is CASSPYGSSGNTIYF. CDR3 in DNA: TGTGCCAGCTCACCATACGGGAGCTCTGGAAACACCATATATTTT.